This TCR beta chain was identified in a study of quantifying T cell responses using KT2 cells. The overall study: TCR alpha and beta constant-region primers primed reverse transcription of RNA.

The CDR3 length is 15 residues. Germline V gene lookup returns CDR1 SGHRS and CDR2 YFSETQ. V lost 4 bases to trimming and J lost 4 bases; unmatched junction nucleotides: 9. Each cDNA got a UMI-containing oligo ligated at its 3' end. The first PCR ran approximately 4 cycles with an equimolar RC1.1 and RC1.2 beta primer mix. TCRdb re-called the UMI-ligation and nested PCR reads through MiXCR, storing one row per CDR3 protein. The sample consists of about 53,000 distinct CDR3 sequences, around an eighth of them appearing once. J is TRBJ2-5 and V is TRBV5-1; 8 nucleotides align to TRBD2. The specimen was PBMCs spiked with cells of the T cell clone KT2. The sequence was obtained from a human donor. The CDR3 DNA sequence: TGCGCCAGCAGCGGAGCGGGAGATCTTCCAGAGACCCAGTACTTC. Translating gives CASSGAGDLPETQYF.